The 8 T cell receptor beta chains below were found in one sample sequenced in a study of cytotoxic CD8 clonotypes in ibrutinib-treated CLL (dated by TCRdb to about 2021). The time point label, as the study defines it: roughly 2 years on ibrutinib. The library was obtained by the immunoSEQ multiplex PCR assay. TCRdb provides this immuneACCESS table in a form limited to in-frame rearrangements. Some clones are lacking; in checked studies, under half of them reflect an unresolved V gene, and why the rest are absent is not known. The sample contains over 40,000 clones, around four fifths of them found a single time. The top ten constitute 20% of the sample. The sample in question was PBMCs, obtained after 24 months of ibrutinib treatment. Receptors originate from a human donor with chronic lymphocytic leukemia.

The gene calls are TRBV28 and TRBJ2-3; D is unclear. V gave up 7 bases and J gave up 14 bases, with 25 bases separating them. CDR1 and CDR2 from the germline V gene are MDHEN and SYDVKM. The CDR3 consists of 14 residues. This CDR3 is CASTIGPRSQPGYF. Here the CDR3 DNA reads TGTGCCAGCACTATCGGCCCCCGAAGTCAGCCGGGGTATTTT.

The V and J genes are TRBV6-1 and TRBJ1-2; 8 bases line up with TRBD1. This CDR3 has 15 residues. CDR1 is MNHNS and CDR2 is SASEGT in the germline V gene. With V trimmed by 7 bases and J by 5 bases, 12 bases remained unmatched. CDR3 protein: CASKKGTGFGYGYTF. CDR3 nucleotides: TGTGCCAGCAAGAAAGGGACAGGATTTGGGTATGGCTACACCTTC.

The V call is TRBV11-2, the J call TRBJ2-7; D is unclear. The CDR3 length is 14 residues. Germline assignment: CDR1 SGHAT and CDR2 FQNNGV. V lost 4 bases to trimming and J lost 2 bases, with 12 bases between them. The CDR3 loop reads CASSSETVTYEQYF. The CDR3 nucleotides read TGTGCCAGCAGCTCTGAGACGGTGACCTACGAGCAGTACTTC.

CDR3 sequence (DNA): TGTGCCAGCAGCTTAGGAGGTCCTAGCGGGGTCACCGGGGAGCTGTTTTTT. Translated: CASSLGGPSGVTGELFF. The rearrangement links TRBV7-2 to TRBJ2-2; TRBD2 matches at 9 bases. Germline loops: CDR1 SGHTA, CDR2 FQGNSA. After removal of 1 base from V and 4 bases from J, the junction contained 7 bases not matched to a gene. This CDR3 contains 17 residues.

This clone was counted a few times. This chain links TRBV10-1 with TRBJ1-2; D gene unclear. The CDR3 contains 13 residues. Trimming took 0 bases from V and 4 from J, leaving 6 bases between them. Germline lookup yields CDR1 WNHNN and CDR2 SYGVQD (reference sequence). The CDR3 protein is CASSESGGYGYTF. The CDR3 nucleotides read TGCGCCAGCAGTGAGTCGGGCGGCTATGGCTACACCTTC.

The chain is built from TRBV13 and TRBJ2-7, with TRBD2 matching 9 bases. CDR1 is PRHDT and CDR2 is FYEKMQ in the germline V gene (reference sequence). The trim removed 2 bases at V and 7 bases at J, leaving 12 bases unmatched. CDR3 length: 16 amino acids. The DNA for the CDR3 is TGTGCCAGCAGCTTATTGGCCCTAGCGGGAAGTCGGGAGCAGTACTTC. It yields the protein CASSLLALAGSREQYF.

The chain recombines TRBV27 with TRBJ2-7; TRBD2 is a possible D gene (5 bases). With 1 base removed from V and 6 bases from J, the gap between germline ends came to 13 bases. CDR3 size: 14 residues. CDR1 MNHEY and CDR2 SMNVEV come from the germline V gene (reference sequence). The CDR3 loop is CASSLLQAVSEQYF. CDR3 bases: TGTGCCAGCAGTTTATTGCAAGCGGTTAGCGAGCAGTACTTC.

This chain joins TRBV6-6 and TRBJ2-7; D might be TRBD1 (6 bases). From germline, CDR1 is MNHNY and CDR2 SVGAGI (reference sequence). V dropped 5 bases and J dropped 1 base, with 18 bases sitting between them. CDR3 length: 16 residues. For the CDR3, the DNA is TGTGCCAGCAGTCCCCCCGGGACACTGGATTCCTACGAGCAGTACTTC. It translates to CASSPPGTLDSYEQYF.